This T cell receptor beta chain was recovered during a study of tumor-infiltrating lymphocytes in localized non-small cell lung cancer. Across the whole study: Some samples were collected after neoadjuvant chemotherapy; smokers, never-smokers and several histologies were included. Each patient gave resected tumor and non-adjacent uninvolved lung tissue. Study observations and caveats: Different pieces of the same tissue were used for each assay. TCRbeta sequencing showed higher T cell infiltration in tumors than uninvolved lung.

Generated by immunoSEQ multiplex PCR, the TCRdb table keeps only in-frame clones and is missing some. The sample holds roughly 15,000 clones, approximately 80% seen once. Concerning this clone: Its target is unknown.

Germline CDR1 and CDR2: GTSNPN and SVGIG (reference sequence). V gave up 3 bases and J gave up 3 bases, with 15 bases separating them. The CDR3 is 14 amino acids. The sequenced material came from uninvolved lung tissue not adjacent to the tumor. The sequence was obtained from a human donor with non-small cell lung cancer. V usage is TRBV30 and J usage is TRBJ2-7, with D tentatively TRBD1 (6 bases). In DNA, the CDR3 is TGTGCCTGGAGGGCCTCGGGGACATACTACGAGCAGTACTTC. As protein: CAWRASGTYYEQYF.